These 15 T cell receptor beta chains were all obtained from the same sample, sequenced in a study of cytomegalovirus exposure and HLA in healthy donors. PCR was performed using 60 Vbeta and 13 Jbeta primers. Using immunoSEQ multiplex PCR, the repertoire was profiled, and TCRdb retains in-frame clones only, with some absent. The sample yields about 200,000 clones, 70% to 90% seen once. Sequencing used PBMCs. These receptor sequences come from a woman aged 25 to 45 in good health and CMV-seronegative.

CDR3 loop: CASSLVEASYEQYF. DNA for the CDR3: TGCGCCAGCAGCTTGGTGGAGGCCTCCTACGAGCAGTACTTC. This rearrangement joins TRBV5-1 to TRBJ2-7; D might be TRBD2 (5 bases). Germline assignment: CDR1 SGHRS and CDR2 YFSETQ. The CDR3 sequence is 14 residues long. With 0 bases removed from V and 0 bases from J, the gap between germline ends came to 7 bases.

About this clone: Relative to the germline gene, one junction end is altered; a read error may explain this. The chain uses TRBV7-7 and TRBJ2-5; 7 bases map to TRBD2. From germline, CDR1 is SSHAT and CDR2 FNYEAQ (reference sequence). This CDR3 spans 15 amino acids. The CDR3 here is CASSRSHGEGETQYF. As DNA, the CDR3 is TGTGCTAGCAGCCGCTCGCACGGGGAGGGAGAGACCCAGTACTTC.

The chain uses TRBV7-8 and TRBJ2-5; 8 positions agree with TRBD1. Germline V gene data show CDR1 as SGHVS and CDR2 as FQNEAQ. V shed 5 bases and J 6 bases; nucleotides not matched to a gene: 5. The CDR3 is 13 residues long. CDR3 DNA sequence: TGTGCCAGCAGCATCAGGGGGCTAAAGACCCAGTACTTC. It specifies CASSIRGLKTQYF.

The V gene is TRBV29-1, the J gene TRBJ2-3; 10 bases line up with TRBD2. Germline CDR1 and CDR2: SQVTM and ANQGSEA. The CDR3 is made up of 15 amino acids. The J segment lost 2 bases and the V segment lost 4 bases, leaving 6 bases of the junction unmatched. The CDR3 sequence is CSVAVTSGITDTQYF. CDR3 nucleotide sequence: TGCAGCGTTGCAGTTACTAGCGGGATCACAGATACGCAGTATTTT.

V is TRBV5-1 and J is TRBJ1-4; 9 bases are a match to TRBD1. The CDR3 covers 14 residues. Germline lookup yields CDR1 SGHRS and CDR2 YFSETQ. The junction had 6 bases not matched to a gene; V was cut back by 4 bases and J by 8 bases. DNA of the CDR3: TGCGCCAGCAGCCGGACAGGGGCCGGAGAAAAACTGTTTTTT. It codes for CASSRTGAGEKLFF.

The V gene is TRBV25-1, the J gene TRBJ2-1; 7 positions match TRBD2. V lost 0 bases, J lost 11 bases, and 4 bases stayed unmatched. The CDR3 is made up of 13 amino acids. Germline lookup yields CDR1 MGHDK and CDR2 SYGVNS. The DNA for the CDR3 is TGTGCCAGCAGTGAATATGGGAGGGATCAGCAGTTCTTC. It yields the protein CASSEYGRDQQFF.

This chain links TRBV2 with TRBJ2-7, with unresolved D. V lost 6 bases and J lost 2, with 14 bases in between. The germline gives CDR1 SNHLY, CDR2 FYNNEI. The CDR3 loop spans 14 amino acids. CDR3 in DNA: TGTGCCAGCAGCCCCTTACAGAATACCTACGAGCAGTACTTC. It is translated as CASSPLQNTYEQYF.

On this clone: The sample contains more than one DNA sequence encoding this CDR3. This chain links TRBV9 with TRBJ2-5, with D tentatively TRBD2 (6 bases). This CDR3 has 14 residues. With 1 base removed from V and 4 bases from J, the gap between germline ends came to 11 bases. The germline V gene encodes CDR1 SGDLS and CDR2 YYNGEE. CDR3 amino acids: CASSVSGRGETQYF. In DNA form, the CDR3 reads TGTGCCAGCAGCGTATCGGGGCGGGGAGAGACCCAGTACTTC. The whole variable domain, filled in from reference TRBV9 and TRBJ2-5, reads DSGVTQTPKHLITATGQRVTLRCSPRSGDLSVYWYQQSLDQGLQFLIQYYNGEERAKGNILERFSAQQFPDLHSELNLSSLELGDSALYFCASSVSGRGETQYFGPGTRLLVL.

This clone was detected a few times. The rearrangement joins TRBV5-1 to TRBJ1-4; possible D gene TRBD1, 5 bases. Germline-derived CDR1 and CDR2 are SGHRS and YFSETQ. This CDR3 is 15 amino acids long. Trimming left V 3 bases short and J 3 bases short, with 12 bases between. The CDR3 loop reads CASSSGATSNEKLFF. For the CDR3, the DNA is TGCGCCAGCAGCTCTGGGGCCACGTCTAATGAAAAACTGTTTTTT.

This chain links TRBV11-2 with TRBJ2-7; unclear D gene. V was pared by 5 bases and J by 0 bases, with 14 bases between. CDR3 length: 15 residues. CDR1 SGHAT and CDR2 FQNNGV come from the germline V gene. CDR3 loop: CASSPFAESSYEQYF. The CDR3 nucleotides read TGTGCCAGCAGCCCCTTTGCGGAAAGCTCCTACGAGCAGTACTTC.

The chain couples TRBV18 to TRBJ2-5; the match to TRBD2 covers 12 bases. The CDR3 has 15 residues. V trimming: 2 bases; J trimming: 5 bases; junction bases outside the gene matches: 3. CDR1 and CDR2 from the germline V gene are KGHSH and LQKENI. CDR3 loop: CASSPSSGRAETQYF. Written as DNA, the CDR3 is TGTGCCAGCTCACCATCTAGCGGGAGGGCGGAGACCCAGTACTTC. The full variable domain, in which reference TRBV18 and TRBJ2-5 provide the parts outside the CDR3, is NAGVMQNPRHLVRRRGQEARLRCSPMKGHSHVYWYRQLPEEGLKFMVYLQKENIIDESGMPKERFSAEFPKEGPSILRIQQVVRGDSAAYFCASSPSSGRAETQYFGPGTRLLVL.

This clone showed up just a few times. This chain connects TRBV2 to TRBJ1-1, with D maybe TRBD1 (6 bases). V was clipped by 6 bases and J by 4 bases, with 12 bases between them. From germline, CDR1 is SNHLY and CDR2 FYNNEI. This CDR3 spans 13 amino acids. In DNA form, the CDR3 reads TGTGCCAGCAGACAGACAGGCTCCACTGAAGCTTTCTTT. It encodes CASRQTGSTEAFF.

The rearrangement joins TRBV10-3 to TRBJ2-2; D possibly corresponds to TRBD1 (6 bases). CDR3 size: 15 residues. The V and J ends lost 4 bases and 0 bases respectively, with 9 bases between them. Germline lookup yields CDR1 ENHRY and CDR2 SYGVKD. The CDR3: CAISGTDPNTGELFF. The CDR3 DNA reads TGTGCCATCAGTGGGACAGATCCGAACACCGGGGAGCTGTTTTTT.

The rearrangement links TRBV2 to TRBJ1-5; 7 bases fit TRBD1. V was pared by 4 bases and J by 7 bases, with 7 bases of the junction left unmatched. The CDR3 covers 14 residues. The germline V gene encodes CDR1 SNHLY and CDR2 FYNNEI. The CDR3 loop is CASSGADRSQPQHF. The CDR3 DNA is TGTGCCAGCAGTGGGGCGGACAGGTCACAGCCCCAGCATTTT.

J is TRBJ2-2 and V is TRBV19; 8 nucleotides match TRBD1. This CDR3 has 15 amino acids. V was pared by 5 bases and J by 7 bases, with 9 bases of the junction left unmatched. The germline CDR1 and CDR2 sequences are LNHDA and SQIVND (reference sequence). For the CDR3, the DNA is TGTGCCAGTAGTCGCCGACAGGGGTCCATCGGGGAGCTGTTTTTT. It is translated as CASSRRQGSIGELFF. Based on the CDR3 plus reference TRBV19 and TRBJ2-2, the full variable domain is DGGITQSPKYLFRKEGQNVTLSCEQNLNHDAMYWYRQDPGQGLRLIYYSQIVNDFQKGDIAEGYSVSREKKESFPLTVTSAQKNPTAFYLCASSRRQGSIGELFFGEGSRLTVL.